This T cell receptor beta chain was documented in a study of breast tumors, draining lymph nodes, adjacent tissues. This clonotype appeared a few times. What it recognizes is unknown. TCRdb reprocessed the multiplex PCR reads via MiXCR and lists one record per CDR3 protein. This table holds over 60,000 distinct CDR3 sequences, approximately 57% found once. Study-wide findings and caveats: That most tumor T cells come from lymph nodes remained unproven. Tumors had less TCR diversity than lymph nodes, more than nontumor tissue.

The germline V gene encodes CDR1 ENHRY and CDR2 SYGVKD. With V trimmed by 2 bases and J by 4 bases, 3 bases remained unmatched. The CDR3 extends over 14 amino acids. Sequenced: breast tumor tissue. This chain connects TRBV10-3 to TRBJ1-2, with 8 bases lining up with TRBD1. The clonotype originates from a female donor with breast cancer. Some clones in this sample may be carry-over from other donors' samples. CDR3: CAISERTGPYGYTF. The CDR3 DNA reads TGTGCCATCAGTGAGCGGACAGGGCCCTATGGCTACACCTTC.